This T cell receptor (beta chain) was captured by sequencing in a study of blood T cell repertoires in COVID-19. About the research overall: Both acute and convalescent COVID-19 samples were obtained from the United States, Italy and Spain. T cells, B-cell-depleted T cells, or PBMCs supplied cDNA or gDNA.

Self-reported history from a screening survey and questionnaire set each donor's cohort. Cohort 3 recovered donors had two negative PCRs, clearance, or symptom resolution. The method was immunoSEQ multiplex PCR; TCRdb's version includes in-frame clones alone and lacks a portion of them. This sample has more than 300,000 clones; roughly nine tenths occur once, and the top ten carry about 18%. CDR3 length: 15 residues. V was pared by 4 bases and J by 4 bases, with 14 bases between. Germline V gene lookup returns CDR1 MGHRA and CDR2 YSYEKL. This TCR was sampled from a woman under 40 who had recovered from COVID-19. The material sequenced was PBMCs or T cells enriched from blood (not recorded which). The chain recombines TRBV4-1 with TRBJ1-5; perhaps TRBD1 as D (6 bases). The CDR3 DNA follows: TGCGCCAGCAGCCCATACGGACAGCAGAATCAGCCCCAGCATTTT. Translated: CASSPYGQQNQPQHF.